These 22 T cell receptor beta chains were sequenced from one sample in a study of blood T cells in healthy people across ages. The use of a sample-barcoded 5' primer and a J-beta primer mix characterized a second PCR of roughly 6 to 11 cycles. TCRdb recomputed calls from the 5' RACE reads with MiXCR, one row per CDR3 protein. The sample lists approximately 1.5 million distinct CDR3 sequences, 40% to 45% occurring once. The material sequenced was blood. The origin of the receptors is a woman between 18 and 29 years old in good health.

This clonotype was detected only once. The junction departs from germline at one end; a sequencing error may be responsible. This chain connects TRBV6-6 to TRBJ2-3; D call uncertain. This CDR3 spans 11 amino acids. Germline V CDR1 and CDR2: MNHNY, SVGAGI (reference sequence). This CDR3 reads CAGSPRDTQYF. In nucleotides, the CDR3 is TGTGCCGGCAGCCCGCGAGATACGCAGTATTTT.

This clonotype was found a few times. The chain links TRBV6-5 to TRBJ2-1; D not certain. Trimming shortened V by 0 bases and J by 0 bases, and 15 bases separated the two germline ends. Germline V gene lookup returns CDR1 MNHEY and CDR2 SVGAGI. CDR3 size: 18 residues. CDR3 coding DNA: TGTGCCAGCAGTTACTCGATCAGGCTAGTAAGCTCCTACAATGAGCAGTTCTTC. Protein product: CASSYSIRLVSSYNEQFF.

The genes are TRBV24-1 and TRBJ2-3; 12 bases align to TRBD2. V lost 3 bases to trimming and J lost 5 bases; unmatched junction nucleotides: 5. This CDR3 has 16 amino acids. The germline V gene encodes CDR1 KGHDR and CDR2 SFDVKD. This CDR3 reads CATSDPSGGAKDTQYF. CDR3 bases: TGTGCCACCAGTGATCCTAGCGGGGGGGCAAAAGATACGCAGTATTTT.

At least ten counts were recorded for this clonotype. J is TRBJ2-1 and V is TRBV28, with TRBD2 matching 11 bases. V was pared by 10 bases and J by 4 bases, with 12 bases of the junction left unmatched. Germline V gene lookup returns CDR1 MDHEN and CDR2 SYDVKM. The CDR3 is made up of 16 amino acids. DNA for the CDR3: TGTGCCACCATTTATAGCGGGAGGGCCGGATACAATGAGCAGTTCTTC. Amino acids: CATIYSGRAGYNEQFF.

V is TRBV20-1 and J is TRBJ2-4, with a possible D match to TRBD1 (5 bases). The last part of the DNA fits TRBJ2-7 better; the J call may be wrong. Germline lookup yields CDR1 DFQATT and CDR2 SNEGSKA (reference sequence). The CDR3 spans 13 residues. The CDR3 nucleotides are TGCAGTGCTAGAACCGACAGTCCCTACGAGCAGTACTTC. As protein: CSARTDSPYEQYF.

This clonotype was recorded a few times. This rearrangement joins TRBV29-1 to TRBJ2-1; TRBD2 agrees at 12 bases. Germline CDR1 is SQVTM and CDR2 is ANQGSEA. J lost 7 bases, V lost 4 bases, and 8 bases had no gene match. The CDR3 length is 15 residues. The CDR3 sequence: CSVADPSGRGNEQFF. The CDR3 nucleotides read TGCAGCGTTGCGGATCCTAGCGGGAGGGGAAATGAGCAGTTCTTC.

As regards this clonotype: Compared with germline, one end of the junction differs, possibly owing to a read error. The chain combines TRBV6-2 or TRBV6-3 with TRBJ1-1; D gene ambiguous. This CDR3 has 13 residues. CDR1 and CDR2 from the germline V gene are MNHEY and SVGEGT. DNA of the CDR3: TGTGCCGGCAGGCCCGTTGCGAACACTGAAGCTTTCTTT. This translates into CAGRPVANTEAFF.

V and J are TRBV6-2 or TRBV6-3 and TRBJ1-1; TRBD1 might be the D (5 bases). The V gene's germline CDR1 is MNHEY and CDR2 SVGEGT. CDR3 size: 13 residues. V lost 2 bases and J 4 bases, leaving 8 bases between the germline ends. CDR3 sequence (DNA): TGTGCCAGCAGTTACATCGGGGGCACTGAAGCTTTCTTT. This gives the protein CASSYIGGTEAFF.

This clonotype was found a few times. The chain carries TRBV9 and TRBJ1-1; D is undetermined. V lost 4 bases to trimming and J lost 11 bases, with 9 bases between them. Germline CDR1 SGDLS, CDR2 YYNGEE. The CDR3 contains 10 residues. Here the CDR3 DNA reads TGTGCCAGCAGCAGCCAATCGGCTTTCTTT. Protein: CASSSQSAFF. Variable domain in full (rest from reference TRBV9 and TRBJ1-1): DSGVTQTPKHLITATGQRVTLRCSPRSGDLSVYWYQQSLDQGLQFLIQYYNGEERAKGNILERFSAQQFPDLHSELNLSSLELGDSALYFCASSSQSAFFGQGTRLTVV.

The chain carries TRBV28 and TRBJ2-3, with 12 bases lining up with TRBD2. This CDR3 comprises 16 residues. Unmatched junction bases numbered 8, after V lost 5 bases and J lost 5 bases. The germline gives CDR1 MDHEN, CDR2 SYDVKM. The CDR3 DNA sequence: TGTGCCAGCAGTCCCCGACTAGCGGGAGCAGTAGATACGCAGTATTTT. Translation: CASSPRLAGAVDTQYF.

This clonotype was seen once. The chain carries TRBV20-1 and TRBJ2-6; possible D gene TRBD1, 5 bases. The germline V gene encodes CDR1 DFQATT and CDR2 SNEGSKA (reference sequence). The CDR3 runs to 20 residues. Between the trimmed V and J ends, which lost 1 base and 0 bases, there was a span of 22 bases. The CDR3 here is CSARVWSVGRAYSGANVLTF. The CDR3, as DNA: TGCAGTGCTAGAGTTTGGTCCGTGGGCAGGGCCTACTCTGGGGCCAACGTCCTGACTTTC.

Written as DNA, the CDR3 is TGCAGTGCTGAACCTAGCGGAGAGAGCTCCTACAATGAGCAGTACTTC. It yields the protein CSAEPSGESSYNEQYF. V gene TRBV20-1 combines with J gene TRBJ2-1; 7 nucleotides match TRBD2. The DNA end is more similar to TRBJ2-7, so the J call may be wrong. This CDR3 comprises 16 residues. Germline V CDR1 and CDR2: DFQATT, SNEGSKA (reference sequence).

This clonotype turned up a few times. This chain's CDR3 is CASSWREYSNEQFF. The CDR3 DNA follows: TGTGCCAGCAGTTGGCGGGAGTACAGCAATGAGCAGTTCTTC. The J gene is TRBJ2-1, the V gene TRBV27, with 7 nucleotides matching TRBD2. The germline V gene has CDR1 MNHEY and CDR2 SMNVEV (reference sequence). Trimming took 4 bases from V and 6 from J; bases not matched to a gene: 6. This CDR3 has 14 residues.

The genes are TRBV12-5 and TRBJ1-1; D is uncertain. V was pared by 0 bases and J by 0 bases, with 14 bases between. CDR1 and CDR2 (germline): LGHNT, FRNRAP. The CDR3 totals 17 residues. The DNA of the CDR3 is TGTGCTAGTGGTTTGGTATTCAGAAACGATTTGAACACTGAAGCTTTCTTT. It specifies CASGLVFRNDLNTEAFF.

The table lists this clonotype with a few counts. V usage is TRBV6-6 and J usage is TRBJ2-5; tentative D call: TRBD1 (6 bases). CDR1 MNHNY and CDR2 SVGAGI come from the germline V gene (reference sequence). The CDR3 consists of 12 residues. The ends were cut back, 7 bases at V and 7 bases at J, with 13 bases in the middle. The CDR3 region has the DNA TGTGCCAGCAAACAGGGCGACGGGACCCAGTACTTC. Protein sequence: CASKQGDGTQYF.

This clonotype was detected only a few times. V gene TRBV9 combines with J gene TRBJ1-2, with D tentatively TRBD1 (6 bases). V dropped 1 base and J dropped 2 bases, with 18 bases sitting between them. Germline assignment: CDR1 SGDLS and CDR2 YYNGEE. CDR3 size: 17 residues. In nucleotides, the CDR3 is TGTGCCAGCAGCGTATTTTTAGAGACAGGAGTCAACTATGGCTACACCTTC. Protein product: CASSVFLETGVNYGYTF.

This clonotype has a handful of counts. This sequence joins TRBV5-1 and TRBJ2-2, with a weak D call TRBD2 (5 bases). Germline CDR1 is SGHRS and CDR2 is YFSETQ. The CDR3 has 15 residues. V lost 1 base to trimming and J lost 4 bases, with 11 bases between them. The CDR3 reads CASSLISGGTGELFF. Here the CDR3 DNA reads TGCGCCAGCAGCTTGATAAGCGGAGGCACCGGGGAGCTGTTTTTT. Complete variable domain (other parts from reference TRBV5-1 and TRBJ2-2): KAGVTQTPRYLIKTRGQQVTLSCSPISGHRSVSWYQQTPGQGLQFLFEYFSETQRNKGNFPGRFSGRQFSNSRSEMNVSTLELGDSALYLCASSLISGGTGELFFGEGSRLTVL.

The CDR3 DNA follows: TGTGCCAGCAGGTCGTCTAGCGGGGGAGACCAAGAGACCCAGTACTTC. It is translated as CASRSSSGGDQETQYF. V is TRBV14 and J is TRBJ2-5, with 10 bases fitting TRBD2. With V trimmed by 6 bases and J by 0 bases, 7 bases remained unmatched. The CDR3 has 16 residues. Germline lookup yields CDR1 SGHDN and CDR2 FVKESK.

The CDR3 loop is CASSLAVYRAGANVLTF. As DNA, the CDR3 is TGTGCCAGCAGCTTAGCGGTGTATCGGGCTGGGGCCAACGTCCTGACTTTC. J is TRBJ2-6 and V is TRBV7-8; D uncertain. Germline loops: CDR1 SGHVS, CDR2 FQNEAQ. CDR3 length equals 17 residues. V gave up 0 bases and J gave up 2 bases, with 11 bases separating them.

The chain is built from TRBV12-3 or TRBV12-4 and TRBJ1-2; a possible D gene is TRBD1 (6 bases). The CDR3 length is 16 residues. V was shortened by 1 base and J by 9 bases, with 21 bases between the two germline ends. In DNA form, the CDR3 reads TGTGCCAGCAGTTTAGAGGGGGGCCGTGGTTTAATGAGCTACACCTTC. It codes for CASSLEGGRGLMSYTF.

The rearrangement joins TRBV12-3 or TRBV12-4 to TRBJ2-3, with TRBD1 matching over 8 bases. The CDR3 extends over 14 amino acids. V dropped 7 bases and J dropped 6; count of bases not matched to a gene: 9. The CDR3 nucleotides read TGTGCCAGCAACACAGGGGGTAAGGGGGATACGCAGTATTTT. Translating it yields CASNTGGKGDTQYF.

V usage is TRBV29-1 and J usage is TRBJ2-1, with D hard to call. This CDR3 contains 11 residues. With 3 bases removed from V and 8 bases from J, the gap between germline ends came to 8 bases. From germline, CDR1 is SQVTM and CDR2 ANQGSEA. In nucleotides, the CDR3 is TGCAGCGTTGATCGCGCCCATGAGCAGTTCTTC. Its translation: CSVDRAHEQFF.